These 20 T cell receptor beta chains originate from one sample sequenced in a study of cytomegalovirus exposure and HLA in healthy donors. A multiplex PCR was run with 60 Vbeta primers and 13 Jbeta primers. Using immunoSEQ multiplex PCR, the repertoire was profiled, and TCRdb retains in-frame clones only, with some absent. This sample has around 220,000 clones, with about three quarters found just once. Sequencing was done on a sample of PBMCs. These receptors originate from a young man in good health and CMV-seronegative.

The V call is TRBV5-1, the J call TRBJ1-1, with D unclear. CDR1 SGHRS and CDR2 YFSETQ come from the germline V gene. CDR3 length equals 14 residues. The ends were cut back, 0 bases at V and 4 bases at J, with 10 bases in the middle. DNA for the CDR3: TGCGCCAGCAGCTTGGCTGGCAGTACCACTGAAGCTTTCTTT. Protein sequence: CASSLAGSTTEAFF.

This rearrangement joins TRBV5-1 to TRBJ2-4; the D gene is possibly TRBD2 (6 bases). With 4 bases removed from V and 6 bases from J, the gap between germline ends came to 17 bases. The CDR3 has 15 amino acids. CDR1 is SGHRS, CDR2 YFSETQ, per germline. This chain's CDR3 is CASSLNGGSGNIQYF. The CDR3 bases are TGCGCCAGCAGCCTGAACGGGGGATCGGGAAACATTCAGTACTTC.

The gene calls are TRBV5-4 and TRBJ2-1; TRBD2 matches at 15 bases. The CDR3 contains 20 residues. Germline CDR1 reads SGHNT; CDR2 reads YYREEE (reference sequence). With V trimmed by 0 bases and J by 0 bases, 7 bases remained unmatched. Written as DNA, the CDR3 is TGTGCCAGCAGCTTGGCTGGACTAGCGGGGGGGCGGCGCTCCTACAATGAGCAGTTCTTC. Its protein product is CASSLAGLAGGRRSYNEQFF.

The chain has TRBV7-3 and TRBJ2-3; the match to TRBD2 covers 10 bases. CDR3 length: 19 amino acids. V was clipped by 5 bases and J by 1 base; unmatched bases: 15. Germline-derived CDR1 and CDR2 are SGHTA and FQGTGA. CDR3 sequence (DNA): TGTGCCAGCAGCCAAAAAGTATCGGCTAGCGGGAGACGCACAGATACGCAGTATTTT. Amino acids: CASSQKVSASGRRTDTQYF. Filled out from reference TRBV7-3 and TRBJ2-3, the complete variable domain reads GAGVSQTPSNKVTEKGKYVELRCDPISGHTALYWYRQSLGQGPEFLIYFQGTGAADDSGLPNDRFFAVRPEGSVSTLKIQRTERGDSAVYLCASSQKVSASGRRTDTQYFGPGTRLTVL.

The chain employs TRBV4-3 and TRBJ2-5; D uncertain. The end of the DNA is better explained by TRBJ2-7, so the J call may be wrong. The CDR3 extends over 15 amino acids. Looked up from germline, CDR1 is LGHNA and CDR2 is YSLEER. CDR3 residues: CASSQGLTETYEQYF. CDR3 nucleotides: TGCGCCAGCAGCCAAGGACTCACGGAGACCTACGAGCAGTACTTC.

The chain recombines TRBV13 with TRBJ2-7; 11 bases line up with TRBD2. CDR3 length: 16 amino acids. The germline V gene encodes CDR1 PRHDT and CDR2 FYEKMQ (reference sequence). J gave up 2 bases and V 5 bases, and 8 bases lay outside the gene matches. In DNA, the CDR3 is TGTGCCAGCAGCACAGCCGGGACTAGCGGTCCCTACGAGCAGTACTTC. This gives the protein CASSTAGTSGPYEQYF.

This chain links TRBV5-4 with TRBJ2-6; TRBD1 aligns across 7 bases. There are 14 residues in the CDR3. With 0 bases clipped from V and 10 bases from J, the junction kept 4 bases outside the gene matches. Germline lookup yields CDR1 SGHNT and CDR2 YYREEE (reference sequence). The CDR3 here is CASSLARTGNVLTF. In DNA form, the CDR3 reads TGTGCCAGCAGCTTGGCACGGACAGGAAACGTCCTGACTTTC.

This chain uses TRBV29-1 with TRBJ1-1; D possibly corresponds to TRBD1 (6 bases). This CDR3 comprises 13 residues. CDR1 and CDR2 from the germline V gene are SQVTM and ANQGSEA. Trimming cost V 7 bases and J 2 bases, with 14 bases left between them. The CDR3 loop reads CSAVTGINTEAFF. CDR3 nucleotide sequence: TGCAGCGCAGTCACAGGGATAAACACTGAAGCTTTCTTT.

V usage is TRBV7-9 and J usage is TRBJ1-2; TRBD1 matches at 9 bases. After removal of 3 bases from V and 8 bases from J, the junction contained 4 bases not matched to a gene. Germline V gives CDR1 SEHNR, CDR2 FQNEAQ (reference sequence). The CDR3 consists of 13 residues. The chain's CDR3 is CASSLGQGGGYTF. As DNA, the CDR3 is TGTGCCAGCAGCTTGGGACAGGGTGGGGGCTACACCTTC.

This chain joins TRBV5-1 and TRBJ1-2, with D possibly matching TRBD1 (6 bases). The CDR3 extends over 16 amino acids. The germline CDR1 and CDR2 sequences are SGHRS and YFSETQ. V lost 4 bases and J lost 1, with 17 bases in between. CDR3 nucleotides: TGCGCCAGCAGCACTGGACAGCTAAGCTTTAACTATGGCTACACCTTC. Amino acids: CASSTGQLSFNYGYTF.

V gene TRBV6-5 combines with J gene TRBJ2-7; the D gene is possibly TRBD2 (6 bases). The germline gives CDR1 MNHEY, CDR2 SVGAGI. This CDR3 is 14 amino acids long. Trimming pared 0 bases from V and 3 bases from J, leaving 9 bases between. DNA for the CDR3: TGTGCCAGCAGTTACTCCCGGGGGTACTACGAGCAGTACTTC. It yields the protein CASSYSRGYYEQYF.

The rearrangement links TRBV6-6 to TRBJ1-6; 7 bases line up with TRBD1. The CDR3 spans 15 residues. Trimming at V came to 0 bases and at J to 4 bases, leaving 0 bases not matched to a gene. Per germline, CDR1 MNHNY and CDR2 SVGAGI (reference sequence). The CDR3 loop reads CASSYSGQYNSPLHF. The DNA of the CDR3 is TGTGCCAGCAGTTACTCGGGACAGTATAATTCACCCCTCCACTTT.

This clone has just a few counts. The V and J genes are TRBV11-2 and TRBJ1-2; tentative D call: TRBD1 (6 bases). The ends were cut back, 5 bases at V and 1 base at J, with 14 bases in the middle. CDR3 length: 15 amino acids. The germline gives CDR1 SGHAT, CDR2 FQNNGV. DNA of the CDR3: TGTGCCAGCAGCGGGCGGGCAGGGGTTAACTATGGCTACACCTTC. Translating gives CASSGRAGVNYGYTF.

The chain carries TRBV29-1 and TRBJ2-1; D possibly corresponds to TRBD1 (6 bases). The CDR3 runs to 15 residues. The germline V and J ends were trimmed by 5 bases and 2 bases, with 16 bases remaining between them. The germline V gene has CDR1 SQVTM and CDR2 ANQGSEA. As DNA, the CDR3 is TGCAGCGTTCTACTCACCACAGGGACCTACAATGAGCAGTTCTTC. Its translation: CSVLLTTGTYNEQFF.

The J gene is TRBJ2-1, the V gene TRBV11-1; TRBD2 matches 7 bases. V lost 1 base to trimming and J lost 0 bases; unmatched junction nucleotides: 0. This CDR3 is built from 15 residues. Germline assignment: CDR1 SGHAT and CDR2 FQDESV (reference sequence). The CDR3, as DNA: TGTGCCAGCAGCTTAGGCGGGGGCTCCTACAATGAGCAGTTCTTC. Its translation is CASSLGGGSYNEQFF.

The chain has TRBV5-1 and TRBJ2-4, with D perhaps TRBD1 (6 bases). Germline V gene sequence: CDR1 SGHRS, CDR2 YFSETQ. Trimming removed 3 bases from V and 7 bases from J, with 17 bases in between. The length of the CDR3 is 15 residues. The CDR3 coding sequence is TGCGCCAGCAGCTCAACGGCAGGGGTGGGGAACATTCAGTACTTC. The encoded protein is CASSSTAGVGNIQYF. The full variable domain, completed using reference TRBV5-1 and TRBJ2-4, is KAGVTQTPRYLIKTRGQQVTLSCSPISGHRSVSWYQQTPGQGLQFLFEYFSETQRNKGNFPGRFSGRQFSNSRSEMNVSTLELGDSALYLCASSSTAGVGNIQYFGAGTRLSVL.

This clone came up a few times. This chain joins TRBV5-4 and TRBJ1-1; tentative D call: TRBD1 (6 bases). This CDR3 comprises 15 residues. V shed 3 bases and J shed 5 bases, with 17 bases lying between them. CDR1 and CDR2 (germline): SGHNT, YYREEE (reference sequence). CDR3 in DNA: TGTGCCAGCAGCTGGGGGCAGGGTTCGTGGACTGAAGCTTTCTTT. Protein product: CASSWGQGSWTEAFF.

The chain is built from TRBV7-9 and TRBJ2-1, with D possibly TRBD2 on 5 matching bases. Germline CDR1 reads SEHNR; CDR2 reads FQNEAQ (reference sequence). This CDR3 spans 17 amino acids. Trimming stripped 1 base from V and 6 bases from J, with 19 bases between. This CDR3 reads CASSLEGLWKEFNEQFF. CDR3 DNA: TGTGCCAGCAGCTTAGAAGGACTTTGGAAGGAGTTCAATGAGCAGTTCTTC.

The rearrangement joins TRBV27 to TRBJ2-3, with 7 nucleotides matching TRBD1. There are 15 residues in the CDR3. V lost 4 bases and J lost 6; bases outside the gene matches: 10. In germline, CDR1 is MNHEY, CDR2 SMNVEV (reference sequence). CDR3: CASSSLKQGLDTQYF. For the CDR3, the DNA is TGTGCCAGCAGTTCACTAAAACAGGGGTTGGATACGCAGTATTTT.

CDR3 coding DNA: TGTGCCAGTAGTATAGGTGACAGGGTCCTTCACTACGAGCAGTACTTC. It encodes CASSIGDRVLHYEQYF. The chain has TRBV19 and TRBJ2-7, with 7 bases lining up with TRBD1. V was pared by 1 base and J by 3 bases, with 9 bases of the junction left unmatched. The CDR3 covers 16 residues. The germline V gene has CDR1 LNHDA and CDR2 SQIVND (reference sequence).